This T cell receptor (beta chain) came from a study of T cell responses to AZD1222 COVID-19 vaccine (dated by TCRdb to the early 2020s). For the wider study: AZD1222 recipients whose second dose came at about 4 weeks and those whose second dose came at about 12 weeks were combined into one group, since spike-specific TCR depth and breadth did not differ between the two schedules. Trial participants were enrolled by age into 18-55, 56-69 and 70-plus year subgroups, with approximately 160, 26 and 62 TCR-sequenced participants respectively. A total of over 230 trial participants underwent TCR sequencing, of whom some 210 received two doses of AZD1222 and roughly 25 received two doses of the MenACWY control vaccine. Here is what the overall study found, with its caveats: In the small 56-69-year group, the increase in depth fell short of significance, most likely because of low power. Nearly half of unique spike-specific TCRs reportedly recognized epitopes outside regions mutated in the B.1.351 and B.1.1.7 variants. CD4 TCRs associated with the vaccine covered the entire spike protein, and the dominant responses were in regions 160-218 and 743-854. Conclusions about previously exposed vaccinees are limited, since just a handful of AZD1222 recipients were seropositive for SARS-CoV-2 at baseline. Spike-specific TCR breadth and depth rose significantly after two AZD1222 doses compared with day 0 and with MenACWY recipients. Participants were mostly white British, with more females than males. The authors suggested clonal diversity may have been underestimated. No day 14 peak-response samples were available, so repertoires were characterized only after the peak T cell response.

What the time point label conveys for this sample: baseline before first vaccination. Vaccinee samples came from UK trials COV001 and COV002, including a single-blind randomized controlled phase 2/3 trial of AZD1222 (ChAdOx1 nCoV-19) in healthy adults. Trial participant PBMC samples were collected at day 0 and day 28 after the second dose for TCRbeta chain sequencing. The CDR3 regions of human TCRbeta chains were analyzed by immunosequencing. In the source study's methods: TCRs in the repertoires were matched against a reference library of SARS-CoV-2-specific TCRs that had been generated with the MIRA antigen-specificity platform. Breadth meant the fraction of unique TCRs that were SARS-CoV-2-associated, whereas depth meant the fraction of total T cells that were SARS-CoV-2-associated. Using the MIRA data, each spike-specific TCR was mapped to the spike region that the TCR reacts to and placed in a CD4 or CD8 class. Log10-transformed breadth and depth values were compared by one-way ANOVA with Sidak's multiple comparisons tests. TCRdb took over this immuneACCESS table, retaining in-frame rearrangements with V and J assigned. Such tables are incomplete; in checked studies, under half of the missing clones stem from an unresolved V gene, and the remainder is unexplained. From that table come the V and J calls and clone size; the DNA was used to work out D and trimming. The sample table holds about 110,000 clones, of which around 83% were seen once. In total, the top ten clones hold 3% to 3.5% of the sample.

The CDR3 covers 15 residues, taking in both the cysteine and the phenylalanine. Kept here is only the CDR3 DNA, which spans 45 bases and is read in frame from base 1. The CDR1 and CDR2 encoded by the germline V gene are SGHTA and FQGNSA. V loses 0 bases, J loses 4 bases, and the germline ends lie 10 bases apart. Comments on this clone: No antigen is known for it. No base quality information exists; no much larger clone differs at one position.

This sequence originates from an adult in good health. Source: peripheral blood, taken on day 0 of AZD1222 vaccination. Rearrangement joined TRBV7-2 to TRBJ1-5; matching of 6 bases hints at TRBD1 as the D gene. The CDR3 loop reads CASSLAQGQNQPQHF. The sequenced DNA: TGTGCCAGCAGCTTAGCGCAAGGACAGAATCAGCCCCAGCATTTT.